These 30 T cell receptor beta chains were all obtained from the same sample, sequenced in a study of CD8+CD57+ T cells in acquired aplastic anemia. Template material for TCR beta VDJ and CDR3 profiling consisted of genomic DNA. TCRdb ran MiXCR on the reads and lists one entry per CDR3 protein. The sample lists a few hundred thousand distinct CDR3 sequences; about 59% were seen once. The source material was sorted CD4+, CD8+, or CD8+CD57+ T cells (not recorded which) from PBMCs. The origin of the receptors is a human donor in good health.

As DNA, the CDR3 is TGCAGTGCTAGAGACTCTCTTAGTGGGACCCGCTCCTACGAGCAGTACTTC. It yields the protein CSARDSLSGTRSYEQYF. This chain links TRBV20-1 with TRBJ2-7; D could derive from TRBD1 or TRBD2 (5 bases each). The CDR3 loop spans 17 amino acids. V gave up 0 bases and J gave up 0 bases, with 18 bases separating them. Germline lookup yields CDR1 DFQATT and CDR2 SNEGSKA (reference sequence).

The chain recombines TRBV12-3 or TRBV12-4 with TRBJ2-5, with 11 bases that match TRBD2. The length of the CDR3 is 15 residues. The V segment lost 5 bases and the J segment 1 base; nucleotides outside the gene matches: 3. CDR3: CASSETSGVQETQYF. The CDR3 DNA reads TGTGCCAGCAGTGAGACTAGCGGGGTCCAAGAGACCCAGTACTTC.

This clonotype was found a few times. V is TRBV24-1 and J is TRBJ2-1; D is possibly TRBD2 (6 bases). This CDR3 is 18 amino acids long. V was pared by 3 bases and J by 10 bases, with 27 bases between. Germline lookup yields CDR1 KGHDR and CDR2 SFDVKD. The CDR3 reads CATSDPSASGPTYREQFF. The CDR3, as DNA: TGTGCCACCAGTGATCCCAGCGCCAGCGGGCCTACTTACCGCGAGCAGTTCTTC.

A remark on this clonotype: It may be a read error: a sequence one base away is much more abundant. The chain combines TRBV6-5 with TRBJ2-3; possibly TRBD1 or TRBD2 for D (6 bases each). Trimming shortened V by 6 bases and J by 2 bases, and 15 bases separated the two germline ends. CDR1 is MNHEY and CDR2 is SVGAGI in the germline V gene. This CDR3 has 15 residues. CDR3 protein: CASSPQRGDTDTQYF. The CDR3 DNA reads TGTGCCAGCAGCCCCCAAAGGGGGGACACAGATACGCAGTATTTT.

The chain employs TRBV7-9 and TRBJ2-3; a possible D gene is TRBD2 (6 bases). CDR1 is SEHNR, CDR2 FQNEAQ, per germline (reference sequence). V was cut by 5 bases and J by 4 bases, with 31 bases left in between. This CDR3 spans 20 amino acids. As DNA, the CDR3 is TGTGCCAGCAGCCGGGGGAGGACGGACATGACTTTACGACGAGCAGATACGCAGTATTTT. Translated, it gives CASSRGRTDMTLRRADTQYF.

This clonotype was counted a single time. The rearrangement links TRBV5-1 to TRBJ1-1, with D unclear. V was clipped by 4 bases and J by 0 bases, with 31 bases between them. Germline V gives CDR1 SGHRS, CDR2 YFSETQ. The CDR3 runs to 21 residues. The CDR3 loop is CASSPRGRDGLVSRVNTEAFF. The CDR3 nucleotides read TGCGCCAGCAGCCCGCGAGGACGGGATGGTCTAGTTTCTCGAGTGAACACTGAAGCTTTCTTT.

The chain couples TRBV25-1 to TRBJ2-7; D possibly uses TRBD1 or TRBD2 (6 bases each). The CDR3 length is 15 residues. V was cut by 7 bases and J by 1 base, with 17 bases left in between. Germline V gene data show CDR1 as MGHDK and CDR2 as SYGVNS. CDR3: CASTRTGAPSYEQYF. CDR3 coding DNA: TGTGCCAGCACCCGGACGGGGGCTCCTTCCTACGAGCAGTACTTC.

The chain links TRBV9 to TRBJ1-2; the D is unclear. Germline values: CDR1 SGDLS, CDR2 YYNGEE. Trimming pared 0 bases from V and 1 base from J, leaving 7 bases between. The CDR3 totals 14 residues. CDR3 DNA: TGTGCCAGCAGCGTAGGTCATTATAACTATGGCTACACCTTC. Its translation: CASSVGHYNYGYTF.

The CDR3 DNA sequence: TGTGCCAGCAGCTCGGTGGGCAGTAACTACGAGCAGTACTTC. As protein: CASSSVGSNYEQYF. This sequence joins TRBV7-9 and TRBJ2-7; D remains ambiguous. This CDR3 is built from 14 residues. V lost 4 bases, J lost 3 bases, and 13 bases lay in between. CDR1 is SEHNR and CDR2 is FQNEAQ in the germline V gene (reference sequence).

The chain uses TRBV9 and TRBJ2-2; D remains unclear. Per germline, CDR1 SGDLS and CDR2 YYNGEE. Trimming left V 3 bases short and J 4 bases short, with 7 bases between. CDR3 length: 13 amino acids. The CDR3 reads CASSESTTGELFF. CDR3 nucleotide sequence: TGTGCCAGCAGCGAGAGCACCACCGGGGAGCTGTTTTTT.

The V call is TRBV29-1, the J call TRBJ2-2; D may be TRBD2 (6 bases). The CDR3 sequence is 13 residues long. Germline CDR1 and CDR2: SQVTM and ANQGSEA. Trimming removed 4 bases from V and 9 bases from J, with 15 bases in between. The CDR3 here is CSVVSWRARELFF. The DNA for the CDR3 is TGCAGCGTTGTCTCCTGGAGGGCCCGGGAGCTGTTTTTT.

This clonotype showed up many times. The chain has TRBV12-3 or TRBV12-4 and TRBJ2-3, with unresolved D. The CDR3 has 14 amino acids. Trimming removed 3 bases at V and 3 bases at J, with 10 bases between. CDR3 DNA: TGTGCCAGCAGTTTGTCAGGTGAAACAGATACGCAGTATTTT. Protein product: CASSLSGETDTQYF.

The chain is built from TRBV24-1 and TRBJ2-1; D is tentatively TRBD1 or TRBD2 (5 bases each). This CDR3 comprises 16 residues. Germline V gene data show CDR1 as KGHDR and CDR2 as SFDVKD. Trimming pared 5 bases from V and 3 bases from J, leaving 16 bases between. In nucleotides, the CDR3 is TGTGCCACCAGTGTGAGGGGCAGGGCGAGCTACAATGAGCAGTTCTTC. It yields the protein CATSVRGRASYNEQFF.

The chain links TRBV7-2 to TRBJ2-2; a weak D match, TRBD2 (5 bases). The CDR3 runs to 15 residues. V lost 3 bases to trimming and J lost 7 bases, with 15 bases between them. Germline V lookup: CDR1 SGHTA, CDR2 FQGNSA. CDR3 protein: CASSFEGTTSGELFF. CDR3 in DNA: TGTGCCAGCAGCTTCGAAGGTACCACTAGCGGGGAGCTGTTTTTT.

V and J are TRBV20-1 and TRBJ2-1; weak D call: TRBD2 (5 bases). The CDR3 is made up of 12 amino acids. V shed 6 bases and J shed 10 bases, with 16 bases lying between them. Germline values: CDR1 DFQATT, CDR2 SNEGSKA (reference sequence). DNA for the CDR3: TGCAGTGCCCCCACGAGGGCTAACGAGCAGTTCTTC. Protein product: CSAPTRANEQFF.

This chain connects TRBV30 to TRBJ2-1; D perhaps matches TRBD1 (5 bases). V shed 1 base and J shed 0 bases, with 13 bases lying between them. Germline V gives CDR1 GTSNPN, CDR2 SVGIG (reference sequence). The CDR3 spans 16 residues. The CDR3 bases are TGTGCCTGGAGTGGTATCGGCGACAGCTCCTACAATGAGCAGTTCTTC. Protein: CAWSGIGDSSYNEQFF.

The chain joins TRBV20-1 to TRBJ2-7; 10 bases are shared with TRBD2. The CDR3 runs 18 residues. The V gene's germline CDR1 is DFQATT and CDR2 SNEGSKA (reference sequence). J lost 2 bases, V lost 0 bases, and 13 bases had no gene match. CDR3 nucleotides: TGCAGTGCTAGAGATGGTACTAGCGGGGAGGGGAATCCCTACGAGCAGTACTTC. Translation: CSARDGTSGEGNPYEQYF.

The rearrangement uses TRBV15 and TRBJ2-1; TRBD2 aligns across 8 bases. V lost 1 base and J lost 6; bases outside the gene matches: 8. Germline CDR1 is LNHNV and CDR2 is YYDKDF (reference sequence). CDR3 size: 16 residues. The CDR3 DNA reads as TGTGCCACCAGCAGAGGTGATTCTAGCGGGCTCAATGAGCAGTTCTTC. Amino acids: CATSRGDSSGLNEQFF.

The rearrangement uses TRBV5-1 and TRBJ2-1, with a weak D call TRBD1 (5 bases). This CDR3 has 12 residues. Trimming stripped 1 base from V and 9 bases from J, with 8 bases between. Germline V gene lookup returns CDR1 SGHRS and CDR2 YFSETQ. The CDR3 reads CASSLQGIEQFF. The CDR3 region has the DNA TGCGCCAGCAGCTTGCAGGGAATTGAGCAGTTCTTC.

The J gene is TRBJ1-1, the V gene TRBV24-1, with D perhaps TRBD1 (5 bases). Germline V CDR1 and CDR2: KGHDR, SFDVKD. Trimming cost V 4 bases and J 4 bases, with 12 bases left between them. The CDR3 runs 14 residues. The CDR3 here is CATSDGALGTEAFF. The CDR3 DNA sequence: TGTGCCACCAGTGACGGGGCGCTCGGCACTGAAGCTTTCTTT.

In regard to this clonotype: The germline gene is not matched at one end of the junction; a read error may be the cause. The chain uses TRBV7-9 and TRBJ2-7, with a weak D call TRBD2 (5 bases). This CDR3 region has 15 residues. The germline gives CDR1 SEHNR, CDR2 FQNEAQ (reference sequence). CDR3 amino acids: CASSQDRTSFQEQYF. As DNA, the CDR3 is TGCGCCAGCAGCCAAGATCGTACTAGTTTTCAGGAGCAGTACTTC. Together with reference TRBV7-9 and TRBJ2-7, the CDR3 gives the full variable domain: DTGVSQNPRHKITKRGQNVTFRCDPISEHNRLYWYRQTLGQGPEFLTYFQNEAQLEKSRLLSDRFSAERPKGSFSTLEIQRTEQGDSAMYLCASSQDRTSFQEQYFGPGTRLTVT.

This clonotype showed up many times. The chain couples TRBV7-6 to TRBJ1-2; TRBD1 is a possible D gene (5 bases). Between the trimmed V and J ends, which lost 0 bases and 6 bases, there was a span of 8 bases. The CDR3 extends over 13 amino acids. From germline, CDR1 is SGHVS and CDR2 FNYEAQ. The CDR3 DNA is TGTGCCAGCAGCTTAGCGGGGCGAGATGGCTACACCTTC. This sequence encodes CASSLAGRDGYTF.

The rearrangement links TRBV7-6 to TRBJ2-7; D not certain. The CDR3 spans 16 residues. Germline CDR1 SGHVS, CDR2 FNYEAQ. Trimming stripped 3 bases from V and 5 bases from J, with 20 bases between. The CDR3 nucleotides read TGTGCCAGCAGCTTCGCTTTTGTCCCCCCCTTGGACGAGCAGTACTTC. Protein sequence: CASSFAFVPPLDEQYF.

In its sample, this clonotype was seen many times. CDR3 sequence (DNA): TGTGCCAGCAGCCAATTGCTAGCGGGAGGGCCGACAGATACGCAGTATTTT. Amino acid sequence: CASSQLLAGGPTDTQYF. The genes are TRBV14 and TRBJ2-3, with 12 bases fitting TRBD2. V gave up 2 bases and J gave up 3 bases; unmatched junction bases: 6. CDR1 SGHDN and CDR2 FVKESK come from the germline V gene. The CDR3 spans 17 residues.

This clonotype was counted between two and nine times. This chain uses TRBV29-1 with TRBJ2-5; TRBD1 might be the D (7 bases). The germline V gene has CDR1 SQVTM and CDR2 ANQGSEA. Deletions cut 1 base from V and 6 bases from J, with 12 bases between. The CDR3 loop spans 13 amino acids. CDR3 loop: CSVEGQGGKTQYF. The DNA of the CDR3 is TGCAGCGTTGAAGGGCAGGGGGGCAAGACCCAGTACTTC.

This clonotype has ten or more counts. The chain combines TRBV20-1 with TRBJ2-1; 8 bases line up with TRBD2. This CDR3 contains 14 residues. The V and J ends lost 3 bases and 8 bases, in that order; junction bases with no gene match: 9. Germline values: CDR1 DFQATT, CDR2 SNEGSKA (reference sequence). The CDR3 sequence is CSASGGGGDHEQFF. The DNA of the CDR3 is TGCAGTGCTAGCGGGGGGGGGGGGGACCATGAGCAGTTCTTC.

This clonotype was picked up many times. The J gene is TRBJ2-5, the V gene TRBV27; D may be TRBD1 or TRBD2 (5 bases each). Trimming cost V 8 bases and J 6 bases, with 19 bases left between them. Per germline, CDR1 MNHEY and CDR2 SMNVEV (reference sequence). The CDR3 consists of 14 residues. CDR3: CASSSLGVPKTQYF. The CDR3 region has the DNA TGTGCCAGCTCATCCCTGGGGGTACCAAAGACCCAGTACTTC.

Regarding this clonotype: A read error may produce the germline difference seen at one junction end. This chain joins TRBV20-1 and TRBJ1-1; D unclear. Germline V gene sequence: CDR1 DFQATT, CDR2 SNEGSKA (reference sequence). The length of the CDR3 is 14 residues. In DNA, the CDR3 is TGCAGTGCTAGAGAAATCACGACGAACACTGGAGCTTTCTTT. This sequence encodes CSAREITTNTGAFF.

This clonotype was picked up a small number of times. CDR3 amino acids: CASIPLAPSSYNEQFF. As DNA, the CDR3 is TGTGCCAGCATCCCACTAGCGCCGAGCTCCTACAATGAGCAGTTCTTC. The V gene is TRBV6-1, the J gene TRBJ2-1; TRBD2 aligns across 7 bases. Per the germline V gene, CDR1 is MNHNS and CDR2 is SASEGT. J was trimmed by 0 bases and V by 7 bases; bases with no gene match: 9. The CDR3 has 16 residues.

The chain is built from TRBV7-8 and TRBJ2-1, with 9 bases that match TRBD1. CDR1 and CDR2 from the germline V gene are SGHVS and FQNEAQ. The CDR3 sequence is 15 residues long. Unmatched junction bases numbered 4, after V lost 2 bases and J lost 5 bases. The CDR3 here is CASSLYRGPNNEQFF. The CDR3 nucleotides read TGTGCCAGCAGCTTATACAGGGGGCCGAACAATGAGCAGTTCTTC.